The 24 T cell receptor beta chains given below trace back to one sample, sequenced in a study of blood T cell repertoires in COVID-19. Using immunoSEQ multiplex PCR, the repertoire was profiled, and TCRdb retains in-frame clones only, with some absent. Here the sample spans under 150,000 clones, 88% being singletons. Sequenced: peripheral blood. All receptors come from a human donor in a cohort sampled during active COVID-19.

The rearrangement uses TRBV19 and TRBJ1-1, with a weak D call TRBD1 (5 bases). This CDR3 contains 14 residues. With 3 bases removed from V and 1 base from J, the gap between germline ends came to 9 bases. The V gene's germline CDR1 is LNHDA and CDR2 SQIVND (reference sequence). This CDR3 is CASSIWGSNTEAFF. The CDR3 coding sequence is TGTGCCAGTAGTATCTGGGGCTCGAACACTGAAGCTTTCTTT. The variable domain in full, with the rest retrieved from reference TRBV19 and TRBJ1-1, is DGGITQSPKYLFRKEGQNVTLSCEQNLNHDAMYWYRQDPGQGLRLIYYSQIVNDFQKGDIAEGYSVSREKKESFPLTVTSAQKNPTAFYLCASSIWGSNTEAFFGQGTRLTVV.

V is TRBV28 and J is TRBJ1-2; maybe TRBD1 (6 bases). Germline CDR1 reads MDHEN; CDR2 reads SYDVKM. The CDR3 sequence is 14 residues long. The germline V and J ends were trimmed by 5 bases and 2 bases, with 12 bases remaining between them. The CDR3 nucleotides are TGTGCCAGCAGTCGGGGGGCAGTAAACTATGGCTACACCTTC. Its protein product is CASSRGAVNYGYTF.

The CDR3 DNA reads as TGTGCCAGTAGGCCAAGATCCGGTAGCTACGAGCAGTACTTC. Protein sequence: CASRPRSGSYEQYF. This sequence joins TRBV19 and TRBJ2-7; D remains unclear. This CDR3 contains 14 residues. Germline V CDR1 and CDR2: LNHDA, SQIVND (reference sequence). The germline V and J ends were trimmed by 6 bases and 3 bases, with 15 bases remaining between them.

This clone appeared once. As DNA, the CDR3 is TGTGCCAGCAGCCAAGAAGCCCCGACTAGCTTCTACGAGCAGTACTTC. Encoded protein: CASSQEAPTSFYEQYF. This rearrangement joins TRBV3-1 (or the pseudogene TRBV3-2) to TRBJ2-7; 7 bases match TRBD2. The CDR3 runs to 16 residues. Trimming at V came to 0 bases and at J to 3 bases, leaving 8 bases not matched to a gene. Germline CDR1 is LGHDT and CDR2 is YNNKEL (reference sequence).

This chain joins TRBV12-3 or TRBV12-4 and TRBJ2-3; D might be TRBD1 (6 bases). The CDR3 is 12 amino acids. The V end lost 4 bases, the J end lost 5 bases, and 7 bases lay between the germline ends. CDR3 DNA: TGTGCCAGCAGTTCAGGGGTAGATACGCAGTATTTT. It codes for CASSSGVDTQYF.

The rearrangement joins TRBV24-1 to TRBJ2-2, with 10 bases that match TRBD1. Germline CDR1 reads KGHDR; CDR2 reads SFDVKD. V was pared by 6 bases and J by 7 bases, with 10 bases of the junction left unmatched. This CDR3 has 16 amino acids. The CDR3: CATSRQGAMYSGELFF. CDR3 DNA: TGTGCCACCAGTCGACAGGGGGCGATGTATAGCGGGGAGCTGTTTTTT.

The chain combines TRBV18 with TRBJ2-4; 11 nucleotides agree with TRBD2. The CDR3 extends over 14 amino acids. Losses at the gene ends were 3 bases for V and 8 bases for J; bases not matched to a gene: 3. The germline gives CDR1 KGHSH, CDR2 LQKENI. CDR3 in DNA: TGTGCCAGCTCACCGACTAGCGGGAAGGACATTCAGTACTTC. Translating it yields CASSPTSGKDIQYF.

To note about this clone: A read error may be the cause here, since a much bigger clone is one base away. This chain uses TRBV3-1 (or the pseudogene TRBV3-2) with TRBJ1-1; D is possibly TRBD1 (5 bases). Trimming removed 4 bases at V and 1 base at J, with 7 bases between. Per the germline V gene, CDR1 is LGHDT and CDR2 is YNNKEL (reference sequence). This CDR3 contains 13 residues. The CDR3 spells CASSRGGNTEAFF. The CDR3 nucleotides are TGTGCCAGCAGCCGGGGGGGGAACACTGAAGCTTTCTTT.

The chain links TRBV25-1 to TRBJ1-2; D is possibly TRBD1 (6 bases). Germline V CDR1 and CDR2: MGHDK, SYGVNS. Between the trimmed V and J ends, which lost 4 bases and 2 bases, there was a span of 11 bases. The CDR3 consists of 14 residues. This CDR3 reads CASSGGPGNYGYTF. The CDR3 DNA is TGTGCCAGCAGTGGGGGGCCGGGGAACTATGGCTACACCTTC.

V is TRBV15 and J is TRBJ2-7; 11 bases are shared with TRBD2. V trimming: 5 bases; J trimming: 0 bases; junction bases outside the gene matches: 27. Looked up from germline, CDR1 is LNHNV and CDR2 is YYDKDF (reference sequence). The CDR3 extends over 23 amino acids. In nucleotides, the CDR3 is TGTGCCACCAGCGAGAAACTATGGCCATTACCGGGACTAGCGGTTGTTTACTCCTACGAGCAGTACTTC. Its translation: CATSEKLWPLPGLAVVYSYEQYF.

The count of this clone is one. The chain has TRBV28 and TRBJ1-5; possible D gene TRBD1, 5 bases. The CDR3 has 16 amino acids. The germline V and J ends were trimmed by 5 bases and 4 bases, with 18 bases remaining between them. From germline, CDR1 is MDHEN and CDR2 SYDVKM. The CDR3 DNA sequence: TGTGCCAGCAGTCCAGCCCGGACACTTGTTAATCAGCCCCAGCATTTT. Its protein is CASSPARTLVNQPQHF.

V usage is TRBV27 and J usage is TRBJ2-2, with 12 bases lining up with TRBD2. Germline assignment: CDR1 MNHEY and CDR2 SMNVEV (reference sequence). The ends lost 5 bases at V and 6 bases at J; junction bases unmatched: 1. This CDR3 is 14 amino acids long. Here the CDR3 DNA reads TGTGCCAGCAGTGCTAGCGGGAGGGCCGGGGAGCTGTTTTTT. Its protein is CASSASGRAGELFF.

The J gene is TRBJ2-7, the V gene TRBV7-9; D perhaps matches TRBD1 (7 bases). The germline V gene has CDR1 SEHNR and CDR2 FQNEAQ (reference sequence). Trimming took off 2 bases at V and 1 base at J, with 15 bases between the two ends. The CDR3 is 16 amino acids. CDR3 sequence: CASSLYPEGASYEQYF. For the CDR3, the DNA is TGTGCCAGCAGCTTATATCCGGAGGGGGCATCCTACGAGCAGTACTTC.

This chain joins TRBV2 and TRBJ1-4; 7 nucleotides align to TRBD1. Trimming removed 2 bases from V and 3 bases from J; junction bases left unmatched: 3. Germline CDR1 and CDR2: SNHLY and FYNNEI. The CDR3 runs to 15 residues. The CDR3 reads CASSELQGANEKLFF. CDR3 in DNA: TGTGCCAGCAGTGAATTGCAGGGGGCTAATGAAAAACTGTTTTTT.

The rearrangement links TRBV28 to TRBJ1-2; tentatively, D is TRBD1 (5 bases). Deletions cut 0 bases from V and 5 bases from J, with 16 bases between. Germline CDR1 and CDR2: MDHEN and SYDVKM. This CDR3 comprises 16 residues. CDR3 nucleotide sequence: TGTGCCAGCAGTTTATGGGCAGGGCAGGGCAATTATGGCTACACCTTC. It specifies CASSLWAGQGNYGYTF.

V is TRBV28 and J is TRBJ1-1; D is unclear. The V and J ends lost 1 base and 6 bases respectively, with 12 bases between them. The CDR3 loop spans 14 amino acids. Germline CDR1 is MDHEN and CDR2 is SYDVKM. The CDR3 is CASSLSISSSEAFF. As DNA, the CDR3 is TGTGCCAGCAGTTTATCCATATCTAGCTCTGAAGCTTTCTTT.

The J gene is TRBJ1-2, the V gene TRBV7-2, with TRBD1 as a possible D gene (5 bases). The germline gives CDR1 SGHTA, CDR2 FQGNSA. V was clipped by 5 bases and J by 7 bases, with 14 bases between them. The CDR3 contains 13 residues. The CDR3 loop is CASSLGGGAGYTF. CDR3 sequence (DNA): TGTGCCAGCAGCCTCGGCGGGGGTGCTGGCTACACCTTC.

This sequence joins TRBV27 and TRBJ2-5; the match to TRBD1 covers 11 bases. The germline gives CDR1 MNHEY, CDR2 SMNVEV (reference sequence). Unmatched junction bases numbered 9, after V lost 5 bases and J lost 4 bases. This CDR3 region has 16 residues. Here the CDR3 DNA reads TGTGCCAGCAGTCGGGTCGGGACAGGGGGACGAGAGACCCAGTACTTC. Translation gives CASSRVGTGGRETQYF.

V and J are TRBV27 and TRBJ2-3; D gene ambiguous. Germline CDR1 and CDR2: MNHEY and SMNVEV (reference sequence). The CDR3 sequence is 16 residues long. Between the trimmed V and J ends, which lost 1 base and 4 bases, there was a span of 15 bases. In DNA, the CDR3 is TGTGCCAGCAGTTTATTCAGAACACGGGTGGCAGATACGCAGTATTTT. This sequence encodes CASSLFRTRVADTQYF.

The V call is TRBV4-3, the J call TRBJ2-2; 7 bases fit TRBD2. J was trimmed by 3 bases and V by 4 bases; bases with no gene match: 11. The germline gives CDR1 LGHNA, CDR2 YSLEER. This CDR3 comprises 17 residues. As DNA, the CDR3 is TGCGCCAGCAGCCCCCGTCCCGGGGGAGGGGACACCGGGGAGCTGTTTTTT. This translates into CASSPRPGGGDTGELFF.

The V call is TRBV4-3, the J call TRBJ2-3, with D perhaps matching TRBD1 (6 bases). CDR3 size: 17 residues. The V gene's germline CDR1 is LGHNA and CDR2 YSLEER. Trimming left V 5 bases short and J 0 bases short, with 18 bases between. In DNA, the CDR3 is TGCGCCAGCAGCTCACAGGGAATATCACTCAGCACAGATACGCAGTATTTT. Translation gives CASSSQGISLSTDTQYF.

This chain connects TRBV5-1 to TRBJ2-5, with 8 bases identical to TRBD2. Germline CDR1 SGHRS, CDR2 YFSETQ. Trimming at V came to 4 bases and at J to 0 bases, leaving 11 bases not matched to a gene. The CDR3 has 17 residues. The DNA for the CDR3 is TGCGCCAGCAGCCACTCCCCGGGGGGGGGATACCAAGAGACCCAGTACTTC. It is translated as CASSHSPGGGYQETQYF.

The V gene is TRBV24-1, the J gene TRBJ1-2, with 7 positions matching TRBD1. Unmatched junction bases numbered 0, after V lost 3 bases and J lost 3 bases. Germline V lookup: CDR1 KGHDR, CDR2 SFDVKD. The CDR3 contains 13 residues. The CDR3 region is CATSDDRDYGYTF. The CDR3 DNA reads TGTGCCACCAGTGATGACAGGGACTATGGCTACACCTTC.

The chain combines TRBV30 with TRBJ2-4; tentative D call: TRBD2 (5 bases). The CDR3 runs 14 residues. Between the trimmed V and J ends, which lost 1 base and 1 base, there was a span of 8 bases. Per germline, CDR1 GTSNPN and CDR2 SVGIG (reference sequence). Here the CDR3 DNA reads TGTGCCTGGAGTGGGTGGGAGGCCAAAAACATTCAGTACTTC. This translates into CAWSGWEAKNIQYF.